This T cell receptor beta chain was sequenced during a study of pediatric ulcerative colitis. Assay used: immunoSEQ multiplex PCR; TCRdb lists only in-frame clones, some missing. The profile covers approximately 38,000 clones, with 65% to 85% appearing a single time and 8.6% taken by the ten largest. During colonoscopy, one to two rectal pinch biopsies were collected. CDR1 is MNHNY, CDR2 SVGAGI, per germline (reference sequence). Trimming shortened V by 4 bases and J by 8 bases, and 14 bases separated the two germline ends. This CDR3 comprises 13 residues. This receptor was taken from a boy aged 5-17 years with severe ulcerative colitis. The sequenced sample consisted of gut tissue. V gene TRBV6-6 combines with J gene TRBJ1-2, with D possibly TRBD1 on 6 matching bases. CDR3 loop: CASSFSGVRGYTF. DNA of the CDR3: TGTGCCAGCAGTTTTTCAGGGGTTCGGGGCTACACCTTC.